Following are 22 T cell receptor beta chains from one sample sequenced in a study of blood T cell repertoires in COVID-19. Generated by immunoSEQ multiplex PCR, the TCRdb table keeps only in-frame clones and is missing some. The table shows fewer than 300,000 clones, with around 90% occurring only once. Sequenced input: peripheral blood. Every receptor here comes from a woman under 40 with acute or convalescent COVID-19.

The V call is TRBV5-4, the J call TRBJ2-5; 9 nucleotides match TRBD2. The length of the CDR3 is 14 residues. CDR1 is SGHNT, CDR2 YYREEE, per germline (reference sequence). The V and J ends lost 7 bases and 1 base, in that order; junction bases with no gene match: 5. The CDR3, as DNA: TGTGCCAGCGCAAAGACTAGCGGCCAAGAGACCCAGTACTTC. It codes for CASAKTSGQETQYF. Variable domain in full (rest from reference TRBV5-4 and TRBJ2-5): ETGVTQSPTHLIKTRGQQVTLRCSSQSGHNTVSWYQQALGQGPQFIFQYYREEENGRGNFPPRFSGLQFPNYSSELNVNALELDDSALYLCASAKTSGQETQYFGPGTRLLVL.

In its sample, this clone was seen a few times. This chain joins TRBV5-6 and TRBJ2-7, with TRBD2 matching over 8 bases. The CDR3 sequence is 15 residues long. Trimming cost V 5 bases and J 5 bases; bases outside gene matches: 12. CDR1 and CDR2 (germline): SGHDT, YYEEEE. DNA of the CDR3: TGTGCCAGCAGTCCGGACCAGCGGGAGTTCCACGAGCAGTACTTC. Its translation is CASSPDQREFHEQYF.

The CDR3 DNA reads as TGTGCCAGCTCGGTTTACGAGCAGTACTTC. It is translated as CASSVYEQYF. The chain uses TRBV12-3 or TRBV12-4 and TRBJ2-7; D gene uncertain. This CDR3 region has 10 residues. Trimming left V 8 bases short and J 4 bases short, with 6 bases between.

V and J are TRBV24-1 and TRBJ2-1, with D possibly TRBD1 on 6 matching bases. The CDR3 is made up of 14 amino acids. The V end lost 4 bases, the J end lost 6 bases, and 12 bases lay between the germline ends. CDR1 KGHDR and CDR2 SFDVKD come from the germline V gene. The CDR3 spells CATSERTDLNEQFF. CDR3 sequence (DNA): TGTGCCACCAGTGAACGGACAGACCTCAATGAGCAGTTCTTC.

This chain joins TRBV7-9 and TRBJ2-5; tentative D call: TRBD2 (6 bases). The CDR3 has 15 residues. V lost 1 base to trimming and J lost 1 base, with 10 bases between them. CDR1 and CDR2 (germline): SEHNR, FQNEAQ (reference sequence). The DNA for the CDR3 is TGTGCCAGCAGCTTAGTACCGGAGGGCCAAGAGACCCAGTACTTC. This encodes CASSLVPEGQETQYF.

The V gene is TRBV11-3, the J gene TRBJ2-2; 10 bases agree with TRBD2. The CDR3 contains 15 residues. Losses at the gene ends were 5 bases for V and 4 bases for J; bases not matched to a gene: 4. CDR1 is SGHNT, CDR2 YENEEA, per germline. The DNA for the CDR3 is TGTGCCAGCAGCGGTACTAGCGGGGCCACCGGGGAGCTGTTTTTT. This translates into CASSGTSGATGELFF.

This chain connects TRBV7-6 to TRBJ2-7, with 8 bases fitting TRBD1. Germline CDR1 SGHVS, CDR2 FNYEAQ. Trimming took 5 bases from V and 2 from J; bases not matched to a gene: 8. This CDR3 spans 15 amino acids. CDR3 in amino acids: CASSRTDRAAYEQYF. In DNA, the CDR3 is TGTGCCAGCAGCCGAACGGACAGGGCAGCCTACGAGCAGTACTTC.

The chain employs TRBV5-4 and TRBJ2-6, with 7 nucleotides matching TRBD1. CDR1 is SGHNT, CDR2 YYREEE, per germline (reference sequence). This CDR3 comprises 19 residues. V gave up 0 bases and J gave up 0 bases; unmatched junction bases: 9. The CDR3, as DNA: TGTGCCAGCAGCTTGGTTTCCTGGACAGGACCCTCTGGGGCCAACGTCCTGACTTTC. Translating it yields CASSLVSWTGPSGANVLTF.

J is TRBJ1-2 and V is TRBV3-1 (or the pseudogene TRBV3-2); D not resolved. The V end was cut by 4 bases, the J end by 1 base, with 7 bases between. Germline-derived CDR1 and CDR2 are LGHDT and YNNKEL (reference sequence). The CDR3 covers 13 residues. The CDR3 region has the DNA TGTGCCAGCAGCCCCGGAGTTAACTATGGCTACACCTTC. Translating gives CASSPGVNYGYTF.

This clone was counted only a few times. The chain couples TRBV9 to TRBJ1-4; TRBD1 agrees at 9 bases. The CDR3 sequence is 15 residues long. J was trimmed by 8 bases and V by 4 bases; bases with no gene match: 9. Germline CDR1 SGDLS, CDR2 YYNGEE. The CDR3 loop reads CASSIDRGLREKLFF. The CDR3 DNA reads as TGTGCCAGCAGCATTGACAGGGGGTTGCGGGAAAAACTGTTTTTT.

The V and J genes are TRBV7-2 and TRBJ2-7, with D perhaps matching TRBD1 (5 bases). CDR1 is SGHTA and CDR2 is FQGNSA in the germline V gene. The germline V and J ends were trimmed by 5 bases and 0 bases, with 17 bases remaining between them. This CDR3 has 16 amino acids. Here the CDR3 reads CASSIRAGPSSYEQYF. The CDR3 DNA reads TGTGCCAGCAGCATAAGGGCAGGGCCTTCCTCCTACGAGCAGTACTTC.

A single count supports this clone. The chain recombines TRBV30 with TRBJ1-3; 8 bases are a match to TRBD1. This CDR3 region has 12 residues. Germline values: CDR1 GTSNPN, CDR2 SVGIG (reference sequence). The V and J ends lost 7 bases and 4 bases, in that order; junction bases with no gene match: 3. The CDR3 is CALTGVGNTIYF. The CDR3, as DNA: TGTGCCTTGACAGGGGTCGGAAACACCATATATTTT.

V usage is TRBV12-5 and J usage is TRBJ2-7, with TRBD1 identical over 8 bases. Trimming took 2 bases from V and 6 from J; bases not matched to a gene: 6. The CDR3 has 14 amino acids. Germline V CDR1 and CDR2: LGHNT, FRNRAP. The CDR3 spells CASGLIGQGAEQYF. The CDR3 DNA sequence: TGTGCTAGTGGTTTGATCGGACAGGGTGCCGAGCAGTACTTC.

The genes are TRBV19 and TRBJ1-2; 8 bases are a match to TRBD1. CDR3 length equals 13 residues. The V and J ends lost 4 bases and 4 bases, in that order; junction bases with no gene match: 2. Germline CDR1 and CDR2: LNHDA and SQIVND (reference sequence). The CDR3 spells CASSRGQAYGYTF. The DNA for the CDR3 is TGTGCCAGTAGTAGGGGACAGGCCTATGGCTACACCTTC.

The chain uses TRBV5-6 and TRBJ2-5, with TRBD2 identical over 9 bases. In germline, CDR1 is SGHDT, CDR2 YYEEEE. The V and J ends lost 2 bases and 2 bases, in that order; junction bases with no gene match: 13. CDR3 length: 18 amino acids. This CDR3 is CASSFWTSVLLLQETQYF. CDR3 in DNA: TGTGCCAGCAGCTTTTGGACTAGCGTCCTATTATTGCAAGAGACCCAGTACTTC.

This chain joins TRBV5-4 and TRBJ1-3, with D uncertain. Germline V gene lookup returns CDR1 SGHNT and CDR2 YYREEE (reference sequence). This CDR3 is built from 13 residues. V was pared by 4 bases and J by 2 bases, with 7 bases between. CDR3 in amino acids: CASSTNTGNTIYF. The DNA of the CDR3 is TGTGCCAGCAGCACCAACACTGGAAACACCATATATTTT.

The chain uses TRBV19 and TRBJ1-5; tentatively, D is TRBD1 (5 bases). CDR3 size: 13 residues. Germline CDR1 LNHDA, CDR2 SQIVND (reference sequence). Trimming stripped 7 bases from V and 4 bases from J, with 11 bases between. This CDR3 is CASTSGGNQPQHF. The CDR3 DNA is TGTGCCAGTACCTCGGGGGGGAATCAGCCCCAGCATTTT.

The chain uses TRBV5-4 and TRBJ2-1; TRBD2 matches at 8 bases. V was clipped by 8 bases and J by 7 bases; unmatched bases: 23. Germline CDR1 reads SGHNT; CDR2 reads YYREEE (reference sequence). The CDR3 length is 18 residues. The CDR3 bases are TGTGCCAGGCCCCTGCGAAGGACTAGCTCCCCCGCGGGAAATGAGCAGTTCTTC. Its translation is CARPLRRTSSPAGNEQFF. Drawing the rest from reference TRBV5-4 and TRBJ2-1, the complete variable domain is ETGVTQSPTHLIKTRGQQVTLRCSSQSGHNTVSWYQQALGQGPQFIFQYYREEENGRGNFPPRFSGLQFPNYSSELNVNALELDDSALYLCARPLRRTSSPAGNEQFFGPGTRLTVL.

The V gene is TRBV3-1 (or the pseudogene TRBV3-2), the J gene TRBJ2-7; D possibly corresponds to TRBD2 (5 bases). The germline V and J ends were trimmed by 1 base and 9 bases, with 16 bases remaining between them. CDR1 and CDR2 from the germline V gene are LGHDT and YNNKEL (reference sequence). This CDR3 comprises 14 residues. CDR3 DNA sequence: TGTGCCAGCAGCCAAGCTGGTAGCGTTTCAGGGCAGTACTTC. Its translation is CASSQAGSVSGQYF.

This chain uses TRBV11-2 with TRBJ2-1, with D perhaps TRBD1 (6 bases). The ends were cut back, 3 bases at V and 4 bases at J, with 19 bases in the middle. The CDR3 is 17 amino acids. Germline values: CDR1 SGHAT, CDR2 FQNNGV. The CDR3 region is CASSLKAGVGSYNEQFF. DNA of the CDR3: TGTGCCAGCAGCTTGAAGGCAGGGGTAGGTTCGTACAATGAGCAGTTCTTC. The entire variable domain, with the rest obtained from reference TRBV11-2 and TRBJ2-1, is as follows: EAGVAQSPRYKIIEKRQSVAFWCNPISGHATLYWYQQILGQGPKLLIQFQNNGVVDDSQLPKDRFSAERLKGVDSTLKIQPAKLEDSAVYLCASSLKAGVGSYNEQFFGPGTRLTVL.

There are a few counts of this clone. This chain joins TRBV7-2 and TRBJ2-1; 9 nucleotides agree with TRBD2. The ends lost 4 bases at V and 9 bases at J; junction bases unmatched: 10. This CDR3 is 15 amino acids long. Germline V lookup: CDR1 SGHTA, CDR2 FQGNSA. Here the CDR3 DNA reads TGTGCCAGCAGCTCCGGGACTAGCTTCTCAGGTGAGCAGTTCTTC. This sequence encodes CASSSGTSFSGEQFF.

J is TRBJ2-3 and V is TRBV7-2, with 11 bases identical to TRBD2. The CDR3 length is 16 residues. Germline V lookup: CDR1 SGHTA, CDR2 FQGNSA. The V segment lost 5 bases and the J segment 6 bases; nucleotides outside the gene matches: 10. The DNA of the CDR3 is TGTGCCAGCAGCCTAATAGCGGGAGGGGAGCTGGATACGCAGTATTTT. Its translation is CASSLIAGGELDTQYF. The entire variable domain, with the rest obtained from reference TRBV7-2 and TRBJ2-3, is as follows: GAGVSQSPSNKVTEKGKDVELRCDPISGHTALYWYRQSLGQGLEFLIYFQGNSAPDKSGLPSDRFSAERTGGSVSTLTIQRTQQEDSAVYLCASSLIAGGELDTQYFGPGTRLTVL.